Presented here are 2 T cell receptor beta chains from one specimen sequenced in a study of T-cell memory formation after mild COVID-19. Via MiXCR, TCRdb re-called the 5' RACE reads, giving one row per CDR3 protein. The sample holds a few hundred thousand distinct CDR3 sequences; around 15% are singletons and the top ten take roughly a fifth. The sample was PBMCs or a T cell subset sorted from them (not recorded which). Receptors originate from a man younger than 35 who had mild COVID-19 (a few samples of this study predate the infection). Cell type and time point are not known.

In nucleotides, the CDR3 is TGTGCCACCAGCAGAGACCCAGACAGGGGTGGCAATCAGCCCCAGCATTTT. This translates into CATSRDPDRGGNQPQHF. The V and J genes are TRBV15 and TRBJ1-5; 8 nucleotides align to TRBD1. The CDR3 runs to 17 residues. The germline CDR1 and CDR2 sequences are LNHNV and YYDKDF (reference sequence). V was clipped by 0 bases and J by 2 bases; unmatched bases: 6.

This chain connects TRBV12-5 to TRBJ1-1, with D possibly being TRBD1 (5 bases). The CDR3 sequence is 13 residues long. The V end was cut by 0 bases, the J end by 7 bases, with 9 bases between. Germline V gives CDR1 LGHNT, CDR2 FRNRAP. CDR3: CASGLVDSLEAFF. The DNA for the CDR3 is TGTGCTAGTGGTTTGGTAGACAGTCTTGAAGCTTTCTTT.